This T cell receptor beta chain appears in the sequencing data of a study of cytomegalovirus exposure and HLA in healthy donors. Broader study findings: About 90% or about 30% of the time was how often most TCR beta V segments were productive, according to an earlier analysis. Later analysis associated a missense DCLRE1C variant with TCR beta V- and J-gene trimming.

This clone was detected only once. No antigen is known for it. This PCR relied on a set of 60 Vbeta primers and 13 Jbeta primers. The assay was immunoSEQ multiplex PCR, and TCRdb's table has in-frame clones only and misses some. The sample has around 200,000 clones, approximately 83% seen once; the top ten hold more than 8.5%. The CDR3 is 14 amino acids. V dropped 5 bases and J dropped 6 bases, with 11 bases sitting between them. Germline CDR1 MNHEY, CDR2 SMNVEV (reference sequence). The chain links TRBV27 to TRBJ1-6; the D gene is possibly TRBD1 (5 bases). The sequencing input was PBMCs. This clonotype originated in a woman aged 45-65 years in good health and CMV-seropositive. The CDR3 region has the DNA TGTGCCAGCAGTCCAGGGCAGGTTAATTCACCCCTCCACTTT. Translating it yields CASSPGQVNSPLHF.